A single sample gave rise to the 15 T cell receptor beta chains below, sequenced in a study of control samples from healthy donors and cancer patients. Only in-frame clones appear in the TCRdb table, and some are missing; sequencing was by immunoSEQ multiplex PCR. This table has around 170,000 clones, around nine tenths appearing once. The specimen was blood. Receptor source: a man between 25 and 39 years old in good health.

The rearrangement joins TRBV23-1 to TRBJ1-3; TRBD1 aligns across 7 bases. TRBV23-1 is an open reading frame whose function is uncertain. Trimming at V came to 0 bases and at J to 4 bases, leaving 0 bases not matched to a gene. This CDR3 comprises 14 residues. This chain's CDR3 is CASSQSGGGNTIYF. CDR3 sequence (DNA): TGCGCCAGCAGTCAATCAGGGGGCGGAAACACCATATATTTT.

The rearrangement joins TRBV4-1 to TRBJ1-1; unclear D gene. Trimming left V 3 bases short and J 1 base short, with 9 bases between. This CDR3 is built from 14 residues. The V gene's germline CDR1 is MGHRA and CDR2 YSYEKL. In DNA form, the CDR3 reads TGCGCCAGCAGCCACCCCGAGGGGAACACTGAAGCTTTCTTT. Protein product: CASSHPEGNTEAFF.

The chain recombines TRBV5-1 with TRBJ1-4; D gene unclear. V lost 0 bases and J 7 bases, leaving 7 bases between the germline ends. There are 13 residues in the CDR3. Germline V lookup: CDR1 SGHRS, CDR2 YFSETQ. The DNA of the CDR3 is TGCGCCAGCAGCTTGGGCCAGAGTGAAAAACTGTTTTTT. Protein sequence: CASSLGQSEKLFF.

Only one count was recorded for this clone. The gene calls are TRBV12-3 or TRBV12-4 and TRBJ2-7; the D gene is possibly TRBD1 (5 bases). The CDR3 extends over 13 amino acids. The ends were cut back, 3 bases at V and 4 bases at J, with 10 bases in the middle. In DNA, the CDR3 is TGTGCCAGCAGTTTCGGCAGGGCGTACGAGCAGTACTTC. It encodes CASSFGRAYEQYF.

The chain combines TRBV6-1 with TRBJ1-5; D is perhaps TRBD1 (5 bases). V was shortened by 3 bases and J by 1 base, with 19 bases between the two germline ends. Germline lookup yields CDR1 MNHNS and CDR2 SASEGT. The CDR3 covers 18 residues. The CDR3 protein is CASSDRPDPWGSNQPQHF. DNA of the CDR3: TGTGCCAGCAGTGATCGCCCCGACCCTTGGGGGAGCAATCAGCCCCAGCATTTT.

The sample holds one count of this clone. CDR3 in amino acids: CASSREANYGYTF. As DNA, the CDR3 is TGCGCCAGCAGCCGCGAGGCTAACTATGGCTACACCTTC. This sequence joins TRBV5-1 and TRBJ1-2; no definite D call. The CDR3 is 13 residues long. Germline lookup yields CDR1 SGHRS and CDR2 YFSETQ. V was cut by 4 bases and J by 0 bases, with 7 bases left in between.

The chain couples TRBV28 to TRBJ2-7; TRBD2 aligns across 10 bases. Germline CDR1 is MDHEN and CDR2 is SYDVKM. V shed 3 bases and J 3 bases; nucleotides not matched to a gene: 5. This CDR3 spans 15 amino acids. The DNA for the CDR3 is TGTGCCAGCAGTTTGACTAGCGGGCTTCACTACGAGCAGTACTTC. It is translated as CASSLTSGLHYEQYF.

This clone was detected once. V usage is TRBV3-1 (or the pseudogene TRBV3-2) and J usage is TRBJ2-7; 8 bases agree with TRBD1. The CDR3 runs 15 residues. V shed 4 bases and J 7 bases; nucleotides not matched to a gene: 12. Germline CDR1 and CDR2: LGHDT and YNNKEL (reference sequence). CDR3 DNA sequence: TGTGCCAGCAGCCCCGGTCGGCAGGGGGCAAAGGAGCAGTACTTC. Protein sequence: CASSPGRQGAKEQYF.

A few counts support this clone. V is TRBV29-1 and J is TRBJ1-1, with D possibly matching TRBD1 (5 bases). The CDR3 runs to 12 residues. CDR1 is SQVTM, CDR2 ANQGSEA, per germline. Trimming pared 7 bases from V and 7 bases from J, leaving 16 bases between. CDR3 sequence reads: CSAQGLGVEAFF. As DNA, the CDR3 is TGCAGCGCCCAAGGCTTGGGGGTTGAAGCTTTCTTT.

The chain employs TRBV11-2 and TRBJ1-2, with 7 bases fitting TRBD1. CDR3 length: 13 amino acids. Germline CDR1 and CDR2: SGHAT and FQNNGV. V lost 6 bases to trimming and J lost 4 bases; unmatched junction nucleotides: 5. CDR3: CASRRRGPYGYTF. Written as DNA, the CDR3 is TGTGCCAGCAGGCGAAGGGGGCCCTATGGCTACACCTTC. Using reference TRBV11-2 and TRBJ1-2 for the parts outside the CDR3, the full variable domain is EAGVAQSPRYKIIEKRQSVAFWCNPISGHATLYWYQQILGQGPKLLIQFQNNGVVDDSQLPKDRFSAERLKGVDSTLKIQPAKLEDSAVYLCASRRRGPYGYTFGSGTRLTVV.

The chain recombines TRBV4-2 with TRBJ2-1; D gene uncertain. CDR1 is LGHNA and CDR2 is YNFKEQ in the germline V gene. V lost 0 bases, J lost 5 bases, and 5 bases lay in between. The CDR3 consists of 13 residues. CDR3 in amino acids: CASSQEGNNEQFF. In DNA form, the CDR3 reads TGTGCCAGCAGCCAAGAGGGGAACAATGAGCAGTTCTTC.

As DNA, the CDR3 is TGCGCCAGCAGCTTGGAGGAGGGAGTCACTGAAGCTTTCTTT. It codes for CASSLEEGVTEAFF. The chain recombines TRBV5-1 with TRBJ1-1; D call uncertain. The CDR3 has 14 residues. Germline V lookup: CDR1 SGHRS, CDR2 YFSETQ. V was clipped by 0 bases and J by 4 bases, with 10 bases between them.

The rearrangement joins TRBV27 to TRBJ1-6, with D possibly matching TRBD1 (6 bases). CDR1 and CDR2 from the germline V gene are MNHEY and SMNVEV (reference sequence). Trimming pared 3 bases from V and 6 bases from J, leaving 9 bases between. The CDR3 contains 14 residues. The CDR3 DNA reads TGTGCCAGCAGTTTCAGGGGTCTTAATTCACCCCTCCACTTT. Translating gives CASSFRGLNSPLHF.

This chain links TRBV19 with TRBJ2-7, with D perhaps TRBD2 (5 bases). Germline loops: CDR1 LNHDA, CDR2 SQIVND (reference sequence). The CDR3 has 14 amino acids. V lost 0 bases to trimming and J lost 1 base, with 7 bases between them. CDR3 bases: TGTGCCAGTAGTATAGAAGCGGCTTCCTACGAGCAGTACTTC. Residues: CASSIEAASYEQYF.

This clone showed up just once. This chain joins TRBV12-3 or TRBV12-4 and TRBJ1-1; the D is unclear. The CDR3 spans 13 residues. V was cut by 5 bases and J by 1 base, with 8 bases left in between. CDR3 region: CASSHTSNTEAFF. The CDR3 DNA is TGTGCCAGCAGTCACACTTCGAACACTGAAGCTTTCTTT.